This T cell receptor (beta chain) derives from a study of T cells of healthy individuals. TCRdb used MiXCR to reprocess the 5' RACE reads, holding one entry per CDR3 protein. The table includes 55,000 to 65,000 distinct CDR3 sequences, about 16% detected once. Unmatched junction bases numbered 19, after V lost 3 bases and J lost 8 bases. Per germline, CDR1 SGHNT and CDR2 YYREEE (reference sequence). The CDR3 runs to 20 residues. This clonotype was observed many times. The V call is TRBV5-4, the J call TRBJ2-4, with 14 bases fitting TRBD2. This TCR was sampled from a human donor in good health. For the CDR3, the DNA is TGTGCCAGCAGCTCCCGCAGACTAGCGGGAGGGCCTCGGGCGACGGACATTCAGTACTTC. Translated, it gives CASSSRRLAGGPRATDIQYF.